Sequencing of this TCR beta chain was carried out in a study of blood T cell repertoires in COVID-19. Across the study: Acute and convalescent COVID-19 samples came from the United States, Italy and Spain.

Methods used by the authors: Amplification with reference gene primers provided the estimates of nucleated cell counts. Only in-frame clones appear in the TCRdb table, and some are missing; sequencing was by immunoSEQ multiplex PCR. V, J and clone size were drawn from that table, and D and trimming were deduced from the DNA. The sample lists over 200,000 clones; more than 75% were seen once. From germline, CDR1 is MNHEY and CDR2 SVGAGI. Trimming pared 7 bases from V and 5 bases from J, leaving 15 bases between. This CDR3 contains 14 residues. The source material was peripheral blood. The sequence came from a woman aged 25 to 45 who had recovered from COVID-19. V usage is TRBV6-5 and J usage is TRBJ1-5, with unresolved D. This CDR3 reads CASTKSRGDQPQHF. The CDR3 DNA reads TGTGCCAGCACCAAATCTAGAGGCGATCAGCCCCAGCATTTT.